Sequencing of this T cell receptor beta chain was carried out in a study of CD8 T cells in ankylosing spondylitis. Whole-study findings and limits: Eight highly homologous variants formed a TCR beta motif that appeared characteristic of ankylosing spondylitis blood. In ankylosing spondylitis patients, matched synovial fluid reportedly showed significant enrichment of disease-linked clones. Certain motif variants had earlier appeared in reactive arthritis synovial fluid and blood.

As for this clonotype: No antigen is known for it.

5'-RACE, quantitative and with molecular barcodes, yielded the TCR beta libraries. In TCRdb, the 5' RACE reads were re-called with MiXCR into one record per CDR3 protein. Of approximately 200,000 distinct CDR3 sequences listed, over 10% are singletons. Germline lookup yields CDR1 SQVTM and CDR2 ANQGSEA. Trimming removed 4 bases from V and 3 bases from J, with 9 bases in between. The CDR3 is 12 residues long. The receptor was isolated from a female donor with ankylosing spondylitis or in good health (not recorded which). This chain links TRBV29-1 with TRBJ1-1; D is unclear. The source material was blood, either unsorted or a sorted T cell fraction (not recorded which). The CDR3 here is CSVVSTHTEAFF. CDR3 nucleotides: TGCAGCGTTGTTAGCACTCACACTGAAGCTTTCTTT.